Listed here is a single TCR beta chain. RNA amounts of about 0.5 to 1 ug underwent reverse transcription with random hexamers. One entry per CDR3 protein results from TCRdb running MiXCR on the immunoSEQ multiplex PCR reads. The table lists about 200,000 distinct CDR3 sequences, approximately 95% of them singletons. The CDR3 consists of 13 residues. Germline CDR1 is MNHEY and CDR2 is SVGAGI. V was trimmed by 4 bases and J by 2 bases, leaving 8 bases between them. The entry originates in a study of CD8 T cells in Susac syndrome. Sequenced sample: CD4+ T cells from PBMCs. This chain uses TRBV6-5 with TRBJ2-5, with D perhaps TRBD1 (5 bases). The clonotype was recovered from a human donor with multiple sclerosis. The CDR3 sequence is CASSSRVQETQYF. The CDR3 DNA follows: TGTGCCAGCAGTTCCAGGGTTCAAGAGACCCAGTACTTC.